This T cell receptor beta chain was sequenced in a study of CD8 T cells in ankylosing spondylitis (dated by TCRdb to the late 2010s). Some background on the complete study: The study profiled T cell receptor beta repertoires in healthy donors and ankylosing spondylitis patients to find disease-linked TCR variants. Peripheral blood was sampled, and synovial fluid was also collected from ankylosing spondylitis patients. The full study cohort was made up of 25 ankylosing spondylitis patients and fewer than 120 healthy donors.

V and J are truncated by 2 bases and 5 bases respectively, leaving an intervening sequence of 8 bases. The CDR3 has 13 amino acids, counting the end cysteine and phenylalanine. Just the 39-base CDR3 DNA is kept, in frame starting at base 1. As encoded in the germline V gene, CDR1 is MNHEY while CDR2 is SVGAGI. Sequencing relied on an Illumina HiSeq 2500. Quantitative 5'-RACE with molecular barcodes was used to prepare TCR beta libraries. The authors processed their data as follows. A new computational method, built on a probabilistic model of VDJ rearrangement, was used to identify disease-linked TCR variants. The public reads were reanalyzed by TCRdb: fastp trimming at Q25, MiXCR alignment, in-frame beta chains only. Every CDR3 protein is listed once, alongside the most common genes and DNA of its rows. For this entry, the V and J calls and clone size follow TCRdb and not the study's own pipeline. Here the sample has 200,000 to 250,000 distinct CDR3 sequences; about 18% occur a single time. About 42% of the sample is held by the ten biggest clonotypes.

Only a few counts were recorded for this clonotype. Its antigen remains unidentified. There are no base qualities to consult, and no much larger clone falls within one base. General findings and caveats noted by the study authors: A CD8+ phenotype was shown by the disease-linked clones, which were found at relatively low frequencies in peripheral blood. The disease-linked clones were reported to be significantly enriched in matched synovial fluid samples from ankylosing spondylitis patients. Some of the motif variants had been reported before in the synovial fluid and blood of reactive arthritis patients, a finding that suggests common disease-initiation mechanisms. A TCR beta motif of several highly homologous amino acid variants appeared characteristic of blood from ankylosing spondylitis patients.

The sample consisted of blood, either unsorted or a sorted T cell fraction (not recorded which). Here the chain combines TRBV6-5 and TRBJ2-3; TRBD1 might be the D gene, on 5 matching bases. The TCR sequence derives from a male donor with ankylosing spondylitis. The nucleotides read TGTGCCAGCAGTTACGCAGGGCGAGATACGCAGTATTTT. Its amino acids are CASSYAGRDTQYF.